Sequencing of this T cell receptor (beta chain) was carried out in a study of blood T cell repertoires in COVID-19. Overall study context: From T cells, B-cell-depleted T cells, or PBMCs came the material, which was cDNA or gDNA.

This clone was seen only once. Per the authors' pipeline: From reference gene primer amplification, estimates of nucleated cell counts were derived. Measured with immunoSEQ multiplex PCR; TCRdb has only the in-frame clones, and not every one. The DNA gave D and trimming, while V, J and clone size come from that table. The data hold 200,000 to 250,000 clones, with approximately 80% observed a single time. Germline lookup yields CDR1 SGHRS and CDR2 YFSETQ. V gave up 0 bases and J gave up 8 bases; unmatched junction bases: 5. The CDR3 spans 15 residues. Sequenced: peripheral blood. The chain links TRBV5-1 to TRBJ1-2; 12 bases agree with TRBD1. The receptor was isolated from a woman older than 75 with acute or convalescent COVID-19. In nucleotides, the CDR3 is TGCGCCAGCAGCTTGGAGGGACAGGGGGCGGGGGGCTACACCTTC. Translating it yields CASSLEGQGAGGYTF.